The 32 T cell receptor beta chains given below trace back to one sample, sequenced in a study of PD-1 blockade in classical Hodgkin lymphoma. Produced via immunoSEQ multiplex PCR; TCRdb's table is partial and in-frame only. The top ten hold about an eighth of the sample, which has about 62,000 clones, about 91% seen once. Each patient relapsed following autologous stem cell transplantation, and prior brentuximab vedotin exposure differed. Sequences were derived from peripheral blood mononuclear cells (PBMCs), sampled at baseline. The receptors come from a human donor with classical Hodgkin lymphoma.

This rearrangement joins TRBV6-1 to TRBJ2-1; D is perhaps TRBD1 or TRBD2 (7 bases each). The CDR3 loop spans 13 amino acids. The germline gives CDR1 MNHNS, CDR2 SASEGT. V was pared by 6 bases and J by 6 bases, with 12 bases between. The CDR3 loop reads CASRAGGGNEQFF. Written as DNA, the CDR3 is TGTGCCAGCAGAGCAGGGGGGGGCAATGAGCAGTTCTTC.

The chain couples TRBV19 to TRBJ2-1; 10 nucleotides match TRBD2. The J segment lost 6 bases and the V segment lost 3 bases, leaving 5 bases of the junction unmatched. The CDR3 is 15 residues long. CDR1 and CDR2 (germline): LNHDA, SQIVND (reference sequence). This CDR3 reads CASSMGVAGGNEQFF. The DNA of the CDR3 is TGTGCCAGTAGTATGGGCGTAGCGGGGGGCAATGAGCAGTTCTTC. The full variable domain, rest sourced from reference TRBV19 and TRBJ2-1, is DGGITQSPKYLFRKEGQNVTLSCEQNLNHDAMYWYRQDPGQGLRLIYYSQIVNDFQKGDIAEGYSVSREKKESFPLTVTSAQKNPTAFYLCASSMGVAGGNEQFFGPGTRLTVL.

The rearrangement joins TRBV5-6 to TRBJ1-3, with a tentative D call TRBD1 (6 bases). This CDR3 contains 14 residues. V gave up 0 bases and J gave up 4 bases, with 8 bases separating them. Germline-derived CDR1 and CDR2 are SGHDT and YYEEEE. In DNA form, the CDR3 reads TGTGCCAGCAGCTTGGGGGGGCTCGGAAACACCATATATTTT. It codes for CASSLGGLGNTIYF.

This clone has a single count. The genes are TRBV4-2 and TRBJ1-1, with a weak D call TRBD1 (6 bases). The V end lost 0 bases, the J end lost 6 bases, and 20 bases lay between the germline ends. The CDR3 covers 17 residues. Germline CDR1 reads LGHNA; CDR2 reads YNFKEQ. The CDR3 bases are TGTGCCAGCAGCCAAGATCTTGTAGCGGCAGGGGACCCTGAAGCTTTCTTT. Its protein is CASSQDLVAAGDPEAFF.

This clone was recorded a few times. The chain carries TRBV28 and TRBJ2-1; 8 bases agree with TRBD2. The CDR3 contains 13 residues. Germline loops: CDR1 MDHEN, CDR2 SYDVKM. V trimming: 8 bases; J trimming: 4 bases; junction bases outside the gene matches: 4. CDR3 amino acids: CASVAGWYNEQFF. In DNA form, the CDR3 reads TGTGCCAGCGTAGCGGGGTGGTACAATGAGCAGTTCTTC.

This clone was found a few times. The rearrangement uses TRBV4-3 and TRBJ2-6; TRBD1 aligns across 8 bases. The V segment lost 1 base and the J segment 0 bases; nucleotides outside the gene matches: 2. The CDR3 runs to 17 residues. The germline V gene encodes CDR1 LGHNA and CDR2 YSLEER. As DNA, the CDR3 is TGCGCCAGCAGCCAAGCAGGGGGCGCCTCTGGGGCCAACGTCCTGACTTTC. Translated: CASSQAGGASGANVLTF.

The chain recombines TRBV7-3 with TRBJ2-2, with 9 bases matching TRBD1. The CDR3 extends over 15 amino acids. The V segment lost 5 bases and the J segment 4 bases; nucleotides outside the gene matches: 5. Per the germline V gene, CDR1 is SGHTA and CDR2 is FQGTGA. The CDR3 region has the DNA TGTGCCAGCAGCGCACAGGGGGCGGTCACCGGGGAGCTGTTTTTT. Translating gives CASSAQGAVTGELFF. The variable domain in full, with the rest retrieved from reference TRBV7-3 and TRBJ2-2, is GAGVSQTPSNKVTEKGKYVELRCDPISGHTALYWYRQSLGQGPEFLIYFQGTGAADDSGLPNDRFFAVRPEGSVSTLKIQRTERGDSAVYLCASSAQGAVTGELFFGEGSRLTVL.

The chain combines TRBV4-3 with TRBJ1-2; D not resolved. Between the trimmed V and J ends, which lost 4 bases and 4 bases, there was a span of 7 bases. Germline-derived CDR1 and CDR2 are LGHNA and YSLEER. CDR3 length: 12 amino acids. The CDR3 loop reads CASSPDTYGYTF. CDR3 DNA: TGCGCCAGCAGCCCAGACACCTATGGCTACACCTTC.

This chain uses TRBV5-6 with TRBJ2-5; D is unresolved. The end of the DNA aligns better with TRBJ2-7, so the J call may be wrong. Per germline, CDR1 SGHDT and CDR2 YYEEEE. The CDR3 length is 14 residues. Here the CDR3 reads CASSLWGSSYEQYF. The CDR3 nucleotides read TGTGCCAGCAGCTTGTGGGGTAGCTCCTACGAGCAGTACTTC.

The chain joins TRBV28 to TRBJ1-1, with D possibly being TRBD1 (6 bases). CDR1 is MDHEN and CDR2 is SYDVKM in the germline V gene. Trimming left V 7 bases short and J 3 bases short, with 9 bases between. CDR3 length: 12 residues. The CDR3 here is CASMGGHTEAFF. In nucleotides, the CDR3 is TGTGCCAGCATGGGGGGCCACACTGAAGCTTTCTTT.

The chain employs TRBV6-1 and TRBJ1-3, with D unresolved. This CDR3 has 16 residues. V lost 4 bases, J lost 0 bases, and 13 bases lay in between. Germline-derived CDR1 and CDR2 are MNHNS and SASEGT. CDR3 sequence reads: CASSVAVSLSGNTIYF. CDR3 DNA sequence: TGTGCCAGCAGTGTTGCAGTATCCCTCTCTGGAAACACCATATATTTT.

This chain uses TRBV28 with TRBJ2-1; TRBD2 aligns across 13 bases. The CDR3 extends over 18 amino acids. Unmatched junction bases numbered 9, after V lost 7 bases and J lost 0 bases. Germline V gene data show CDR1 as MDHEN and CDR2 as SYDVKM. Written as DNA, the CDR3 is TGTGCCAGCACGTACCGGACTAGCGGGGGAAGCTCCTACAATGAGCAGTTCTTC. Protein sequence: CASTYRTSGGSSYNEQFF. Together with reference TRBV28 and TRBJ2-1, the CDR3 gives the full variable domain: DVKVTQSSRYLVKRTGEKVFLECVQDMDHENMFWYRQDPGLGLRLIYFSYDVKMKEKGDIPEGYSVSREKKERFSLILESASTNQTSMYLCASTYRTSGGSSYNEQFFGPGTRLTVL.

This clone qualifies as medium-sized. Other DNA sequences in the sample encode the same CDR3. The chain is built from TRBV10-1 and TRBJ1-2, with D tentatively TRBD1 (5 bases). Looked up from germline, CDR1 is WNHNN and CDR2 is SYGVQD (reference sequence). The CDR3 is 11 residues long. Trimming left V 4 bases short and J 5 bases short, with 5 bases between. This chain's CDR3 is CASSGGYGYTF. The CDR3 nucleotides are TGCGCCAGCAGTGGGGGGTATGGCTACACCTTC.

This chain links TRBV18 with TRBJ2-1; a possible D gene is TRBD1 (5 bases). The length of the CDR3 is 16 residues. From germline, CDR1 is KGHSH and CDR2 LQKENI. Between the trimmed V and J ends, which lost 0 bases and 5 bases, there was a span of 14 bases. The CDR3: CASSPPGQETNNEQFF. CDR3 DNA: TGTGCCAGCTCACCACCGGGGCAGGAGACGAACAATGAGCAGTTCTTC.

The chain couples TRBV6-5 to TRBJ1-3; D possibly corresponds to TRBD1 (5 bases). The CDR3 contains 13 residues. Germline loops: CDR1 MNHEY, CDR2 SVGAGI. Deletions cut 8 bases from V and 4 bases from J, with 12 bases between. CDR3 loop: CASGAGRGNTIYF. The CDR3 bases are TGTGCCAGCGGGGCAGGGAGGGGAAACACCATATATTTT.

The CDR3 nucleotides are TGTGCCAGCAGCTTAGGGTTGTTGACAGGGGAGAACACTGAAGCTTTCTTT. Amino acids: CASSLGLLTGENTEAFF. The chain has TRBV7-9 and TRBJ1-1; 8 bases line up with TRBD1. Trimming removed 1 base from V and 1 base from J; junction bases left unmatched: 8. Germline assignment: CDR1 SEHNR and CDR2 FQNEAQ (reference sequence). The CDR3 has 17 residues. Together with reference TRBV7-9 and TRBJ1-1, the CDR3 gives the full variable domain: DTGVSQNPRHKITKRGQNVTFRCDPISEHNRLYWYRQTLGQGPEFLTYFQNEAQLEKSRLLSDRFSAERPKGSFSTLEIQRTEQGDSAMYLCASSLGLLTGENTEAFFGQGTRLTVV.

This clone was counted a single time. The V and J genes are TRBV7-3 and TRBJ2-2, with TRBD1 matching over 11 bases. Germline CDR1 is SGHTA and CDR2 is FQGTGA. The CDR3 is 18 amino acids. V lost 0 bases, J lost 2 bases, and 5 bases stayed unmatched. The CDR3: CASSLTAGTGGNTGELFF. CDR3 sequence (DNA): TGTGCCAGCAGCTTAACGGCCGGGACAGGGGGTAACACCGGGGAGCTGTTTTTT.

This clone showed up just once. V is TRBV7-9 and J is TRBJ2-7; 8 bases match TRBD2. V was pared by 4 bases and J by 5 bases, with 10 bases of the junction left unmatched. CDR1 and CDR2 (germline): SEHNR, FQNEAQ (reference sequence). The length of the CDR3 is 15 residues. CDR3 DNA sequence: TGTGCCAGCAGCTCAGCGCCAGCGGGGGACGACGAGCAGTACTTC. It translates to CASSSAPAGDDEQYF.

V is TRBV2 and J is TRBJ2-3; tentatively, D is TRBD2 (5 bases). The germline CDR1 and CDR2 sequences are SNHLY and FYNNEI. V was cut by 8 bases and J by 2 bases, with 11 bases left in between. This CDR3 contains 13 residues. CDR3 sequence (DNA): TGTGCCAGCGTCTCGGGGTACACAGATACGCAGTATTTT. Its translation is CASVSGYTDTQYF.

This clone was detected once. This chain joins TRBV7-2 and TRBJ2-1; a possible D gene is TRBD1 (6 bases). Germline CDR1 reads SGHTA; CDR2 reads FQGNSA. Trimming left V 4 bases short and J 6 bases short, with 16 bases between. The CDR3 has 15 residues. CDR3 in DNA: TGTGCCAGCAGCTCAGGGGCAGGGTTGTTCAATGAGCAGTTCTTC. This codes for CASSSGAGLFNEQFF.

The chain couples TRBV11-2 to TRBJ2-7; D possibly corresponds to TRBD1 (7 bases). V was cut by 5 bases and J by 1 base, with 15 bases left in between. This CDR3 is built from 15 residues. Germline V gives CDR1 SGHAT, CDR2 FQNNGV. The CDR3: CASSRTQGGSYEQYF. DNA for the CDR3: TGTGCCAGCAGCCGGACCCAGGGGGGATCCTACGAGCAGTACTTC. The variable domain in full, completed from reference TRBV11-2 and TRBJ2-7, reads EAGVAQSPRYKIIEKRQSVAFWCNPISGHATLYWYQQILGQGPKLLIQFQNNGVVDDSQLPKDRFSAERLKGVDSTLKIQPAKLEDSAVYLCASSRTQGGSYEQYFGPGTRLTVT.

This chain uses TRBV7-8 with TRBJ1-2; 7 bases fit TRBD1. CDR1 SGHVS and CDR2 FQNEAQ come from the germline V gene. Trimming took 5 bases from V and 6 from J; bases not matched to a gene: 9. The CDR3 has 14 amino acids. CDR3 nucleotide sequence: TGTGCCAGCAGCCCACTGACAGGGTCCCATGGCTACACCTTC. Its protein is CASSPLTGSHGYTF. The variable domain in full, with the rest retrieved from reference TRBV7-8 and TRBJ1-2, is GAGVSQSPRYKVAKRGQDVALRCDPISGHVSLFWYQQALGQGPEFLTYFQNEAQLDKSGLPSDRFFAERPEGSVSTLKIQRTQQEDSAVYLCASSPLTGSHGYTFGSGTRLTVV.

The gene calls are TRBV7-6 and TRBJ2-7; 7 nucleotides align to TRBD2. This CDR3 comprises 15 residues. J lost 5 bases, V lost 3 bases, and 10 bases had no gene match. Germline V CDR1 and CDR2: SGHVS, FNYEAQ. The CDR3 DNA sequence: TGTGCCAGCAGCTTTATCGTCGGGGGGTTAAACGAGCAGTACTTC. This codes for CASSFIVGGLNEQYF.

This chain links TRBV19 with TRBJ1-5; TRBD1 is a possible D gene (5 bases). Trimming pared 3 bases from V and 3 bases from J, leaving 12 bases between. This CDR3 has 15 amino acids. Germline V gene lookup returns CDR1 LNHDA and CDR2 SQIVND (reference sequence). The CDR3 here is CASSISEGFNQPQHF. In DNA, the CDR3 is TGTGCCAGTAGTATTTCGGAGGGGTTCAATCAGCCCCAGCATTTT.

This clone has just one count. The V call is TRBV11-3, the J call TRBJ2-3; 10 nucleotides line up with TRBD2. Trimming took 1 base from V and 4 from J; bases not matched to a gene: 5. The germline CDR1 and CDR2 sequences are SGHNT and YENEEA. This CDR3 contains 16 residues. The CDR3 here is CASSLVSGGAPDTQYF. CDR3 in DNA: TGTGCCAGCAGCTTAGTGAGCGGGGGGGCCCCAGATACGCAGTATTTT.

The chain couples TRBV11-2 to TRBJ1-1, with D perhaps matching TRBD1 (6 bases). This CDR3 is 15 amino acids long. The germline V gene encodes CDR1 SGHAT and CDR2 FQNNGV. V shed 5 bases and J shed 3 bases, with 16 bases lying between them. DNA for the CDR3: TGTGCCAGCAGCACAGGGACCCCGGCTGACACTGAAGCTTTCTTT. It yields the protein CASSTGTPADTEAFF. Drawing the rest from reference TRBV11-2 and TRBJ1-1, the complete variable domain is EAGVAQSPRYKIIEKRQSVAFWCNPISGHATLYWYQQILGQGPKLLIQFQNNGVVDDSQLPKDRFSAERLKGVDSTLKIQPAKLEDSAVYLCASSTGTPADTEAFFGQGTRLTVV.

The V and J genes are TRBV2 and TRBJ2-5; D remains ambiguous. Trimming stripped 4 bases from V and 2 bases from J, with 8 bases between. Germline CDR1 SNHLY, CDR2 FYNNEI. This CDR3 region has 13 residues. CDR3 loop: CASSVVRQETQYF. The CDR3 DNA is TGTGCCAGCAGTGTAGTCAGGCAAGAGACCCAGTACTTC.

This chain links TRBV10-3 with TRBJ2-7, with D unresolved. The CDR3 has 12 amino acids. The germline CDR1 and CDR2 sequences are ENHRY and SYGVKD. Trimming took 9 bases from V and 3 from J, leaving 12 bases between them. CDR3 protein: CAITDGDYEQYF. For the CDR3, the DNA is TGTGCCATTACGGACGGAGACTACGAGCAGTACTTC.

The V gene is TRBV6-5, the J gene TRBJ1-3; D gene unclear. The germline V gene encodes CDR1 MNHEY and CDR2 SVGAGI. Trimming shortened V by 6 bases and J by 2 bases, and 8 bases separated the two germline ends. The CDR3 contains 13 residues. CDR3 region: CASRELPGNTIYF. CDR3 bases: TGTGCCAGCAGGGAGTTACCTGGAAACACCATATATTTT.

V usage is TRBV7-8 and J usage is TRBJ1-2; D is uncertain. The CDR3 runs to 15 residues. Trimming took 2 bases from V and 4 from J, leaving 14 bases between them. Germline CDR1 is SGHVS and CDR2 is FQNEAQ. The CDR3 region is CASSLRAGGIYGYTF. In nucleotides, the CDR3 is TGTGCCAGCAGCTTAAGGGCAGGTGGCATCTATGGCTACACCTTC.

This sequence joins TRBV7-9 and TRBJ2-7; 10 bases are shared with TRBD1. The germline V gene encodes CDR1 SEHNR and CDR2 FQNEAQ (reference sequence). There are 17 residues in the CDR3. J lost 4 bases, V lost 0 bases, and 9 bases had no gene match. The CDR3 nucleotides are TGTGCCAGCAGCTTAGCAAGGTTGGGACAGGGGACTTACGAGCAGTACTTC. Encoded protein: CASSLARLGQGTYEQYF.

The rearrangement uses TRBV6-5 and TRBJ1-1; the match to TRBD1 covers 10 bases. With 2 bases clipped from V and 3 bases from J, the junction kept 3 bases outside the gene matches. This CDR3 spans 15 amino acids. The germline V gene encodes CDR1 MNHEY and CDR2 SVGAGI. The CDR3 nucleotides read TGTGCCAGCAGTTACGGTGGGACAGGGGACACTGAAGCTTTCTTT. It translates to CASSYGGTGDTEAFF.